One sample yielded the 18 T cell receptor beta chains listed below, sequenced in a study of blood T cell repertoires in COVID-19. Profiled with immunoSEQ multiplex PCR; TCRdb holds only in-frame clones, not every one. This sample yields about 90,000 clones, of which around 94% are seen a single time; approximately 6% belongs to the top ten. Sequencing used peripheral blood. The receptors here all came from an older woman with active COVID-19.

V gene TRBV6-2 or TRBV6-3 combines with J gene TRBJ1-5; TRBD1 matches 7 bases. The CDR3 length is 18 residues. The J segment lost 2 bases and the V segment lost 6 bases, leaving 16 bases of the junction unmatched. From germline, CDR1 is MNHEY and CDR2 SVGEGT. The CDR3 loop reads CASSGPGQKRYGNQPQHF. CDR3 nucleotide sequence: TGTGCCAGCAGCGGTCCGGGACAGAAGAGGTACGGCAATCAGCCCCAGCATTTT.

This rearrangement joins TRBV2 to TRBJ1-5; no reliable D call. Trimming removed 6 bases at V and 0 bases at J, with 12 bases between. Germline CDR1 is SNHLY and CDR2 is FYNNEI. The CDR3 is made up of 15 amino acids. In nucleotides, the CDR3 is TGTGCCAGCAGCCCCGAGACTAATAGCAATCAGCCCCAGCATTTT. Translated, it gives CASSPETNSNQPQHF.

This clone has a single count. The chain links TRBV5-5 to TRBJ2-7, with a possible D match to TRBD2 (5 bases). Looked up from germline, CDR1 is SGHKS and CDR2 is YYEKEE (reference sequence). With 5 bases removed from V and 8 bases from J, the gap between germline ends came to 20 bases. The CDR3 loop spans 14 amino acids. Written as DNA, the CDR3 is TGTGCCAGCAGGTTCTCTCGGGAATCTACGAAGCAGTACTTC. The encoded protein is CASRFSRESTKQYF.

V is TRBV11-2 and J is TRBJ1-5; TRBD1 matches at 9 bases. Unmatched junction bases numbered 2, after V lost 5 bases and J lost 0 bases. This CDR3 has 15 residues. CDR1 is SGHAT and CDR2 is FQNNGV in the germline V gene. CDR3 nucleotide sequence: TGTGCCAGCAGCAGGACAGGGGATAGCAATCAGCCCCAGCATTTT. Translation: CASSRTGDSNQPQHF.

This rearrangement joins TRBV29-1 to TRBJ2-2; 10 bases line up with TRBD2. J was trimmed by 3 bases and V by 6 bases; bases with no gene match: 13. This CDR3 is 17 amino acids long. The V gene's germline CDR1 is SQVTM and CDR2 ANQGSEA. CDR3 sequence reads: CSVLPSGRLEDTGELFF. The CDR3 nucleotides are TGCAGCGTATTGCCTAGCGGGAGATTAGAAGACACCGGGGAGCTGTTTTTT.

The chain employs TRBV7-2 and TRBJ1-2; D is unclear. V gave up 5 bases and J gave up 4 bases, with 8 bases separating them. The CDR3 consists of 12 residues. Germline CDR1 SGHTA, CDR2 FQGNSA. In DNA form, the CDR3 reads TGTGCCAGCAGCCAGGATTTCTATGGCTACACCTTC. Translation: CASSQDFYGYTF.

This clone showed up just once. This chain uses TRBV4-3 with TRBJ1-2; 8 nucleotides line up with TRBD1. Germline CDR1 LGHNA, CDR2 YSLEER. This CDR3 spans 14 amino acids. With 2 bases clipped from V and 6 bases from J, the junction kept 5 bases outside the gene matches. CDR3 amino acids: CASSQQQGGDGYTF. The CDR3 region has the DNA TGCGCCAGCAGCCAACAACAGGGGGGGGATGGCTACACCTTC.

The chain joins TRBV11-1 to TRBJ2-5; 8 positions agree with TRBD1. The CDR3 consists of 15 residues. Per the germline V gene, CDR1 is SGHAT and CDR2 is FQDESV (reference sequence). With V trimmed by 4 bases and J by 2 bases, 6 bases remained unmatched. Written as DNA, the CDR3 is TGTGCCAGCAGCTCAGGACAGGGACATCAAGAGACCCAGTACTTC. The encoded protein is CASSSGQGHQETQYF.

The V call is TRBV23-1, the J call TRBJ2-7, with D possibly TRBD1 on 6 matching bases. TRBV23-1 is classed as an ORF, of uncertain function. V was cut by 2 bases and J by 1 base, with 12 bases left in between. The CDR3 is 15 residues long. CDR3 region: CASSQPGQTSYEQYF. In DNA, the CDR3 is TGCGCCAGCAGTCAACCGGGACAAACATCCTACGAGCAGTACTTC.

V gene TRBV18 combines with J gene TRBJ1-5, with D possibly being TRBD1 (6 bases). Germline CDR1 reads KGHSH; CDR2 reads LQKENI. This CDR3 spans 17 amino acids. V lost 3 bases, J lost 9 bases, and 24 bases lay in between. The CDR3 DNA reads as TGTGCCAGCTCACCGGTGGGGGGGCGGGGTTTTGTGATGCCCCAGCATTTT. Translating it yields CASSPVGGRGFVMPQHF.

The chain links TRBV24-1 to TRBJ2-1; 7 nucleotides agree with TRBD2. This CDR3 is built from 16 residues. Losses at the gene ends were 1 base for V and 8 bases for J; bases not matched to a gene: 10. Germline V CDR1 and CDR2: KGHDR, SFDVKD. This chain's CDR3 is CATSDLSASGRDEQFF. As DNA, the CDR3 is TGTGCCACCAGTGATTTATCCGCTAGCGGCCGGGATGAGCAGTTCTTC.

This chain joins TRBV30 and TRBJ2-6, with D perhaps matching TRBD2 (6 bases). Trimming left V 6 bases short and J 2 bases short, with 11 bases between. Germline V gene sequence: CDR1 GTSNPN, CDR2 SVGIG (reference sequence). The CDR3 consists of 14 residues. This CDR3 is CACVPGAGANVLTF. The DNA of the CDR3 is TGTGCCTGTGTTCCGGGAGCTGGGGCCAACGTCCTGACTTTC.

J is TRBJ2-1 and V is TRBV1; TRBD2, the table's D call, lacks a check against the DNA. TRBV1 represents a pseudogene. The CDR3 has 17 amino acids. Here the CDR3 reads CTSSQDRGGYNEYEQFF. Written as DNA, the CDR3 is TGCACCAGCAGCCAAGATCGGGGTGGATACAATGAGTATGAGCAGTTCTTC.

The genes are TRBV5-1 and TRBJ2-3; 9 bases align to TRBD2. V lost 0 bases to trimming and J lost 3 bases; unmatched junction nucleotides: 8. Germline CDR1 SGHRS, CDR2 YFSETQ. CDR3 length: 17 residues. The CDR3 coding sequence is TGCGCCAGCAGCTTGGCCCTTAGTAGCGGGGGAACAGATACGCAGTATTTT. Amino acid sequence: CASSLALSSGGTDTQYF.

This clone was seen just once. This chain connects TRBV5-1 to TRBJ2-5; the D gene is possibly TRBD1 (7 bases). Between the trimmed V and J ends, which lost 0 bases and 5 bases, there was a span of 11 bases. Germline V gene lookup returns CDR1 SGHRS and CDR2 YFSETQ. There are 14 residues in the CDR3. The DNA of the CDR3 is TGCGCCAGCAGCTTGGAGACAGGGAGGGAGACCCAGTACTTC. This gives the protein CASSLETGRETQYF.

CDR3 in amino acids: CASSYGALTYEQYF. CDR3 DNA sequence: TGTGCCAGCAGTTACGGGGCCCTAACTTACGAGCAGTACTTC. The J gene is TRBJ2-7, the V gene TRBV6-5; perhaps TRBD1 as D (5 bases). The length of the CDR3 is 14 residues. The germline V and J ends were trimmed by 2 bases and 4 bases, with 12 bases remaining between them. In germline, CDR1 is MNHEY, CDR2 SVGAGI.

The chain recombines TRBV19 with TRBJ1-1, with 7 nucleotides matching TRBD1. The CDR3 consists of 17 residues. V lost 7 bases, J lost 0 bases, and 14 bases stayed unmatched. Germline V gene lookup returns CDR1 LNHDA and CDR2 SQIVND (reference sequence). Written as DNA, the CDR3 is TGTGCCAGTACCCTGATGGCCGGGACAGAATTGAACACTGAAGCTTTCTTT. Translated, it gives CASTLMAGTELNTEAFF.

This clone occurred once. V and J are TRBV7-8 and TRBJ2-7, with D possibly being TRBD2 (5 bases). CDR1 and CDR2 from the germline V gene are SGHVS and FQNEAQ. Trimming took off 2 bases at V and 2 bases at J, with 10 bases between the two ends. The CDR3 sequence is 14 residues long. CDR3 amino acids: CASSLKEVPYEQYF. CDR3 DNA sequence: TGTGCCAGCAGCTTAAAGGAGGTTCCCTACGAGCAGTACTTC.